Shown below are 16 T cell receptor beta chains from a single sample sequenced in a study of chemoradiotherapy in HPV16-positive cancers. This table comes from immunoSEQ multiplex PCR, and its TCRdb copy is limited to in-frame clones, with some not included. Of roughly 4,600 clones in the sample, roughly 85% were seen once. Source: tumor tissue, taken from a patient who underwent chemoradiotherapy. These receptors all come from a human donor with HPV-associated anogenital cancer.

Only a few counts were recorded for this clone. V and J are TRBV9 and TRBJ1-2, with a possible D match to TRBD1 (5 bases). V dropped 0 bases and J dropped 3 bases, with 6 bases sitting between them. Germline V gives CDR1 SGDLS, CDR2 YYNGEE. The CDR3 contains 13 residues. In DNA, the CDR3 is TGTGCCAGCAGCGTAGGGGGGGACTATGGCTACACCTTC. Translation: CASSVGGDYGYTF.

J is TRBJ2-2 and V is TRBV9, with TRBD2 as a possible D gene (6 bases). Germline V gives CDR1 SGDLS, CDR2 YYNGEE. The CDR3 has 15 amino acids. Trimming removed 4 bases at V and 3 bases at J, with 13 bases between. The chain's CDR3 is CASSPRLGHTGELFF. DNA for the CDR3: TGTGCCAGCAGCCCTCGACTAGGACACACCGGGGAGCTGTTTTTT.

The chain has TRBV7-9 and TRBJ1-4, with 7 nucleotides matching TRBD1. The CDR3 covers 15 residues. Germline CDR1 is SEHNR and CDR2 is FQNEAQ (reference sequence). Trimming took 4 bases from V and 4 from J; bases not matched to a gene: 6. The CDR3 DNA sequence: TGTGCCAGCAGCTCGCCACAGGGGATTAATGAAAAACTGTTTTTT. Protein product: CASSSPQGINEKLFF.

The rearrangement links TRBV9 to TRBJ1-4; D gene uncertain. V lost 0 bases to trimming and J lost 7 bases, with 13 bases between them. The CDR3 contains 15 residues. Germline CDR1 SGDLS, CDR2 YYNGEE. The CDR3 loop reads CASSVAALPGEKLFF. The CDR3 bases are TGTGCCAGCAGCGTAGCAGCACTTCCCGGTGAAAAACTGTTTTTT.

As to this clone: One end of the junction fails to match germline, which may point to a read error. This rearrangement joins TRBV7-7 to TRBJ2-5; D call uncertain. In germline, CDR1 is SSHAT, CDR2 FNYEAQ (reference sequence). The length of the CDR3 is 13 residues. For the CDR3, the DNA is TGTGCTAGCATTCCGGGTGCCTCGGGGACCCAGTACTTC. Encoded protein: CASIPGASGTQYF.

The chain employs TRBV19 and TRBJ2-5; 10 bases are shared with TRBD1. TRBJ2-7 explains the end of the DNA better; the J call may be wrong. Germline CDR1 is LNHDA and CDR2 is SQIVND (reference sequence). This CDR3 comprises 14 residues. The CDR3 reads CASSSGTGVYEQYF. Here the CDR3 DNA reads TGTGCCAGTAGCTCCGGGACAGGGGTCTACGAGCAGTACTTC.

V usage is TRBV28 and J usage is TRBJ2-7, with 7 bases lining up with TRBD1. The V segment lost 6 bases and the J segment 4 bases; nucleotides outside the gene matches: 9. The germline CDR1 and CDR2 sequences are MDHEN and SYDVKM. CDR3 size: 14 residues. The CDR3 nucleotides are TGTGCCAGCAGGCCACCGACAGGGCAGTACGAGCAGTACTTC. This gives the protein CASRPPTGQYEQYF.

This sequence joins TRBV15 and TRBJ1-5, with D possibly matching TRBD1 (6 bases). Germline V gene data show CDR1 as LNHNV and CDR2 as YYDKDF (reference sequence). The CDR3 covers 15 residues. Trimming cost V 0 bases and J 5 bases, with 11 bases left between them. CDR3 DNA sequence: TGTGCCACCAGCAGAGATCGGGGGGCTTATCAGCCCCAGCATTTT. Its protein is CATSRDRGAYQPQHF.

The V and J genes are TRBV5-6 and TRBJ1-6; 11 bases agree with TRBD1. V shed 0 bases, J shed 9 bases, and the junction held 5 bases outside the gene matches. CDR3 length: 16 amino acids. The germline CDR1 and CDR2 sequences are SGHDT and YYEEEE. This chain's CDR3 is CASSLVIGTGGSPLHF. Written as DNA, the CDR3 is TGTGCCAGCAGCTTGGTAATCGGGACAGGGGGTTCACCCCTCCACTTT.

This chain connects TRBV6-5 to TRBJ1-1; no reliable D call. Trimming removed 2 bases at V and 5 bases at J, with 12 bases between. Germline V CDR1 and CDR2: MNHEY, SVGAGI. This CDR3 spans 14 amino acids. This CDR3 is CASSYLAPGTEAFF. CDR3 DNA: TGTGCCAGCAGTTACCTCGCCCCAGGAACTGAAGCTTTCTTT.

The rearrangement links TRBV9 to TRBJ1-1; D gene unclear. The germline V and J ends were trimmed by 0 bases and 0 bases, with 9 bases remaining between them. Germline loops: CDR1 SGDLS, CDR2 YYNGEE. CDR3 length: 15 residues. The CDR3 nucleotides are TGTGCCAGCAGCGTAGGAGGGAGACTGAACACTGAAGCTTTCTTT. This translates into CASSVGGRLNTEAFF.

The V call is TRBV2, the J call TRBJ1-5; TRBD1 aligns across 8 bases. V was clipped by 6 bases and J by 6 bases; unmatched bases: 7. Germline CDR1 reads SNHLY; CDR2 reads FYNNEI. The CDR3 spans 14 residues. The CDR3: CASRRAGGVQPQHF. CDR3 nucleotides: TGTGCCAGCAGAAGGGCAGGGGGCGTTCAGCCCCAGCATTTT.

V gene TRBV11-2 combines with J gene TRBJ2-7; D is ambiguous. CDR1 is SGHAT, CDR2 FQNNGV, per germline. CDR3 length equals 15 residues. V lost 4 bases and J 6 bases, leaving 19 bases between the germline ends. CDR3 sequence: CASSSPRKGRGEQYF. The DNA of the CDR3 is TGTGCCAGCAGCTCTCCGCGGAAGGGTCGCGGCGAGCAGTACTTC.

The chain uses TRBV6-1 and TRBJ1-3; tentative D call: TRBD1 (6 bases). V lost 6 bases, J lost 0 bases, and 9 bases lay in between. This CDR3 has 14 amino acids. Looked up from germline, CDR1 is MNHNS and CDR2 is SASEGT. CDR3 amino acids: CASRGDISGNTIYF. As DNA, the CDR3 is TGTGCCAGCAGGGGGGACATCTCTGGAAACACCATATATTTT.

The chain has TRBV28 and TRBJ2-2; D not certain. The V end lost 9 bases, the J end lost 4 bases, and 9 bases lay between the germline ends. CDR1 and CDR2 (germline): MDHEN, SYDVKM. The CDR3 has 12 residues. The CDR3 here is CASTWRTGELFF. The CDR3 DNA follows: TGTGCCAGTACTTGGCGCACCGGGGAGCTGTTTTTT.

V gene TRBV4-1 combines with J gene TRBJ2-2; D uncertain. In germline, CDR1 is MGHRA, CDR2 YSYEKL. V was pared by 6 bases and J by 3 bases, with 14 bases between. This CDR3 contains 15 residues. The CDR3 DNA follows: TGCGCCAGCAGACCCATGGGGTCCGACACCGGGGAGCTGTTTTTT. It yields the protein CASRPMGSDTGELFF.